This T cell receptor (beta chain) is from a study of blood T cell repertoires in COVID-19. The cohort comprised adults aged 18 to 89 years residing in 24 US areas. The study recruited exposed participants who had met a COVID-19 case within 2 weeks before entry. Original processing notes: Researchers report that nucleated cell counts were estimated from reference gene primer amplification. The table came from immunoSEQ multiplex PCR; TCRdb's copy has only in-frame clones and leaves some out. The DNA gave D and trimming, while V, J and clone size come from that table. This sample has more than 250,000 clones, with roughly 85% found just once. The CDR3 covers 11 residues. Germline V gene sequence: CDR1 SQVTM, CDR2 ANQGSEA. V was trimmed by 8 bases and J by 2 bases, leaving 8 bases between them.

The chain couples TRBV29-1 to TRBJ2-3, with D possibly being TRBD1 (6 bases). Sequenced: PBMCs or T cells enriched from blood (not recorded which). The origin of this receptor is a man in his forties who had been exposed to COVID-19. Here the CDR3 reads CSRGHTDTQYF. In nucleotides, the CDR3 is TGCAGCCGGGGACACACAGATACGCAGTATTTT.